This T cell receptor (beta chain) is drawn from a study of shared clonotypes between healthy human individuals. The deep-level immunoSEQ assay was used. Replicate PCRs run on sorted subsets employed approximately 0.2 ug DNA, 30,000 to 35,000 T cell genomes. Clones were read by immunoSEQ multiplex PCR, and TCRdb kept only the in-frame ones, dropping some. This table holds nearly 2 million clones, 85% to 95% found once. Study results and limitations: Depth of sequencing was expected to influence donor clonotype sharing. Incomplete sequencing of sorted subsets was indicated by rarefaction despite large depth.

In regard to this clone: Its target is unknown.

Naive CD8 cells were CD45RO-negative, positively selected for CCR7, excluding terminally differentiated effector memory CD45RA+ cells. CDR1 and CDR2 from the germline V gene are MNHNS and SASEGT. Trimming took off 3 bases at V and 4 bases at J, with 15 bases between the two ends. The CDR3 spans 15 residues. The chain uses TRBV6-1 and TRBJ1-1; D remains ambiguous. Source material: naive CD8+ T cells sorted from blood. This clonotype originated in a man aged 18 to 35 in good health. The CDR3 DNA is TGTGCCAGCAGTGACGGTCATACTTGGGGCACTGAAGCTTTCTTT. It yields the protein CASSDGHTWGTEAFF.